This T cell receptor beta chain was obtained from a study of metastatic and nonmetastatic thyroid tumors. The authors' processing: The authors used CDR3 differences across clinicopathological groups to build a distant-metastasis classifier for papillary thyroid cancer. TCRdb re-processed the PCR reads through MiXCR. In this record, the V and J calls reflect TCRdb's handling and not the investigators' own analysis. Among some 23,000 clones listed, approximately 10% were seen once. This clone appeared a few times. No patient had received any treatment before thyroid surgery. J gave up 9 bases and V 1 base, and 8 bases lay outside the gene matches. This CDR3 spans 15 amino acids.

Sequencing was carried out using blood. This receptor was identified in a female donor with papillary thyroid cancer or a benign thyroid nodule (not recorded which). Some clones in this sample may be carry-over from other donors' samples. V is TRBV12-3 or TRBV12-4 and J is TRBJ2-1, with TRBD2 identical over 8 bases. This CDR3 reads CASSLVTGGLCEQFF. The DNA of the CDR3 is TGTGCCAGCAGTTTAGTTACGGGAGGGCTGTGTGAGCAGTTCTTC.